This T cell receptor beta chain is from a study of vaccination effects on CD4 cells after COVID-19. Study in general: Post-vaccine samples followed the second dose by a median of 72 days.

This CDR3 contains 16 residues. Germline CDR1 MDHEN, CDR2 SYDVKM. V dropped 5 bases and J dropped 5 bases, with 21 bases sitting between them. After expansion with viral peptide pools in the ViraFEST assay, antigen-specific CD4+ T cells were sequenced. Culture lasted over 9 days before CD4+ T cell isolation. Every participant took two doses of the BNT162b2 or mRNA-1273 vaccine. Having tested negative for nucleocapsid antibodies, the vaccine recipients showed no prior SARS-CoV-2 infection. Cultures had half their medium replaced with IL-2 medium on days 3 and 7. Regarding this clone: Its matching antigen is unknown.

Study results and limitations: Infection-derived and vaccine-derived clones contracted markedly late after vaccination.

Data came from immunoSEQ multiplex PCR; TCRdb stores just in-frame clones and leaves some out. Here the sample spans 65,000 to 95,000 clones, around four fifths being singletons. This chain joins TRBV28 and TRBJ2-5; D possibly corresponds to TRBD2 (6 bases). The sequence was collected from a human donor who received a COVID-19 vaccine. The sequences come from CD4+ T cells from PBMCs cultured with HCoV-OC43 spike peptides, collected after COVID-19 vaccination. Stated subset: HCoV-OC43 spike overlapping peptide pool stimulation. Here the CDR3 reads CASSTRIADHGETQYF. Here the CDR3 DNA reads TGTGCCAGCAGTACTAGAATAGCGGACCACGGGGAGACCCAGTACTTC.